This T cell receptor (beta chain) stems from a study of shared clonotypes between healthy human individuals. Per the germline V gene, CDR1 is GTSNPN and CDR2 is SVGIG (reference sequence). V was clipped by 1 base and J by 5 bases; unmatched bases: 3. The CDR3 consists of 14 residues. General study results and limits: Rarefaction indicated that sorted-subset sequencing remained incomplete although depth was large. Naive CD4 clonotype sharing across four donors was approximately 5%.

Data came from immunoSEQ multiplex PCR; TCRdb stores just in-frame clones and leaves some out. This table has about a million clones, approximately 80% appearing once. This clone was seen only a few times. Its antigen is currently unknown. This chain uses TRBV30 with TRBJ2-5; TRBD2 matches at 11 bases. The sequence was obtained from a man aged 18 to 30 in good health. Some clones in this sample may be carry-over from other donors' samples. Sample: memory CD4+ T cells from PBMCs. Subset described: CD45RA-negative fraction. The CDR3 DNA is TGTGCCTGGAGTGGACTAGCGGGATGGGAGACCCAGTACTTC. Amino acid sequence: CAWSGLAGWETQYF. Full variable domain (rest looked up from reference TRBV30 and TRBJ2-5): SQTIHQWPATLVQPVGSPLSLECTVEGTSNPNLYWYRQAAGRGLQLLFYSVGIGQISSEVPQNLSASRPQDRQFILSSKKLLLSDSGFYLCAWSGLAGWETQYFGPGTRLLVL.